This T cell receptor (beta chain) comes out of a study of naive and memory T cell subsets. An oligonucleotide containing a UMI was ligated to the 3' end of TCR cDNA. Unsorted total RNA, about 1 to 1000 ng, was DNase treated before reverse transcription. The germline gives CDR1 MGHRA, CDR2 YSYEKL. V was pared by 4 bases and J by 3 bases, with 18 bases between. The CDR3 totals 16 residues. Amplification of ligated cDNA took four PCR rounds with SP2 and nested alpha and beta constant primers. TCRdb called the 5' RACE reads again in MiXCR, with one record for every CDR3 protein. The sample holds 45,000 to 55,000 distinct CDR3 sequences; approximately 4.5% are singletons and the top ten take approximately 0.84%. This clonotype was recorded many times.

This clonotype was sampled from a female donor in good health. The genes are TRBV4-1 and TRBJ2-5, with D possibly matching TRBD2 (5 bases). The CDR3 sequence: CASSPRARSLEETQYF. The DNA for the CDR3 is TGCGCCAGCAGCCCGAGGGCGAGGTCCCTAGAAGAGACCCAGTACTTC.